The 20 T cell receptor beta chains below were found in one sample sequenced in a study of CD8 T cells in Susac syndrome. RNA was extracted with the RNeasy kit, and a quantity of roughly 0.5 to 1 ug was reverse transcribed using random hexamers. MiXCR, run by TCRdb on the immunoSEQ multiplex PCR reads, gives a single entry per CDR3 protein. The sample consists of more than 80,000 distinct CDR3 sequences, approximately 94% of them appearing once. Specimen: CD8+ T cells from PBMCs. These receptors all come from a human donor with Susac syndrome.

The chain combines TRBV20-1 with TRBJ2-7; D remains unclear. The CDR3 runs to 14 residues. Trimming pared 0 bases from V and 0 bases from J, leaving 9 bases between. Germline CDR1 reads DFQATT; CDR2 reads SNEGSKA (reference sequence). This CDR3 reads CSARDHDTSYEQYF. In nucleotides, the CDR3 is TGCAGTGCTAGAGATCATGACACCTCCTACGAGCAGTACTTC.

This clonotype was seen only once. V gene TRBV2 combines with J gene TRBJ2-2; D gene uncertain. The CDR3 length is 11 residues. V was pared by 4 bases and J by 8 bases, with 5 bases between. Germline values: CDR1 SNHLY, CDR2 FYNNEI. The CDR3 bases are TGTGCCAGCAGTGCGTGGGGGGAGCTGTTTTTT. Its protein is CASSAWGELFF.

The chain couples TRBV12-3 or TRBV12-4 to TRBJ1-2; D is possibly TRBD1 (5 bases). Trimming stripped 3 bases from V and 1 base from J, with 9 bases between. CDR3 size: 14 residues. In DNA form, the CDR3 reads TGTGCCAGCAGTTTTACAGACAGTAACTATGGCTACACCTTC. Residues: CASSFTDSNYGYTF.

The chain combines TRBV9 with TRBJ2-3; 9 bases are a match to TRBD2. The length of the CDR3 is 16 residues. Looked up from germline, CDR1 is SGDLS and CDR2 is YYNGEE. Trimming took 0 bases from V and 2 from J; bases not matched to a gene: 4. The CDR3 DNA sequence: TGTGCCAGCAGCGTAGCCAGCGGGGGGAACACAGATACGCAGTATTTT. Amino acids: CASSVASGGNTDTQYF. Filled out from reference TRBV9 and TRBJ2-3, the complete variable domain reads DSGVTQTPKHLITATGQRVTLRCSPRSGDLSVYWYQQSLDQGLQFLIQYYNGEERAKGNILERFSAQQFPDLHSELNLSSLELGDSALYFCASSVASGGNTDTQYFGPGTRLTVL.

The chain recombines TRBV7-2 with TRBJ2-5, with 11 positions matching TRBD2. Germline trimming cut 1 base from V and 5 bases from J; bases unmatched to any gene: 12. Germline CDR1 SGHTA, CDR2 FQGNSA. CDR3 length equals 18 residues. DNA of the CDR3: TGTGCCAGCAGCTTAGTAGTAGCGGGGGGGCCTTGGAATGAGACCCAGTACTTC. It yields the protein CASSLVVAGGPWNETQYF.

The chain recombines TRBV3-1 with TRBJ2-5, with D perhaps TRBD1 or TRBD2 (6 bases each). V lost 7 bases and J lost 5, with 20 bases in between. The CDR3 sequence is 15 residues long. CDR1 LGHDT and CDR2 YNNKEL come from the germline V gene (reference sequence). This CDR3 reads CASTREGGLWETQYF. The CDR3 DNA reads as TGTGCCAGCACCCGTGAGGGGGGACTGTGGGAGACCCAGTACTTC.

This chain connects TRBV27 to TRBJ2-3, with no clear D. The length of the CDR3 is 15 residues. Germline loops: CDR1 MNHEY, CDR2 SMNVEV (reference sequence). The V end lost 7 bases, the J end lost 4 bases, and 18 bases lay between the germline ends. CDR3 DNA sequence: TGTGCCAGCACACCGGGCCCCTATTTATCAGATACGCAGTATTTT. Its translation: CASTPGPYLSDTQYF.

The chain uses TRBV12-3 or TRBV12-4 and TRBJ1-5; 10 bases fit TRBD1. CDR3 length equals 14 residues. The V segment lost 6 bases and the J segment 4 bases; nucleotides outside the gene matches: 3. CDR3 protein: CASSGQGGNQPQHF. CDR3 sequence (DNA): TGTGCCAGCAGCGGACAGGGGGGAAATCAGCCCCAGCATTTT.

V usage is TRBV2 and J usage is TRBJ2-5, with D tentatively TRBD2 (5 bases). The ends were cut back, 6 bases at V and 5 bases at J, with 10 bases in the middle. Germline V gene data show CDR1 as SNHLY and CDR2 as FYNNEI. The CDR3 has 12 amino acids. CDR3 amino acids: CASSSPGETQYF. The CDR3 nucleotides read TGTGCCAGCAGCTCACCGGGGGAGACCCAGTACTTC.

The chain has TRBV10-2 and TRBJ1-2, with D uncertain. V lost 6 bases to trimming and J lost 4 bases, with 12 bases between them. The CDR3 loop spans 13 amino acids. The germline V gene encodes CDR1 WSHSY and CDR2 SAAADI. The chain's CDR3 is CASSEDWAYGYTF. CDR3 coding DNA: TGCGCCAGCAGCGAGGACTGGGCCTATGGCTACACCTTC.

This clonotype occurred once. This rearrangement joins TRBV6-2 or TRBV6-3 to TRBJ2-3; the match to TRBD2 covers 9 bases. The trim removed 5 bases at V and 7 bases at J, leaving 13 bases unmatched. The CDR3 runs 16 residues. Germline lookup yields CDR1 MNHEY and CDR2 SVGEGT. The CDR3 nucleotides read TGTGCCAGCAGTCAGCTCCAGCGGGGGGCTGGTTATACGCAGTATTTT. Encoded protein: CASSQLQRGAGYTQYF.

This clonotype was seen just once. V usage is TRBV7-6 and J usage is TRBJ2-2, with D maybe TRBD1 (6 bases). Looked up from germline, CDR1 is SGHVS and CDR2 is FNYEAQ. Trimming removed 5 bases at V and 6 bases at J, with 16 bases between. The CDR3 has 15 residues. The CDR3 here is CASSTGQGEAGELFF. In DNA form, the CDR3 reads TGTGCCAGCAGCACAGGGCAGGGAGAGGCCGGGGAGCTGTTTTTT.

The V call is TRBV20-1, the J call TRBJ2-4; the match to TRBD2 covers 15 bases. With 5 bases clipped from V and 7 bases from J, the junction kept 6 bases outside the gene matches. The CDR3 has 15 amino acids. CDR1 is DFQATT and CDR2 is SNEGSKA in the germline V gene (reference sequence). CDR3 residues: CSALGLAGGRNIQYF. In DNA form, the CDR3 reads TGCAGTGCTCTAGGACTAGCGGGGGGGCGGAACATTCAGTACTTC.

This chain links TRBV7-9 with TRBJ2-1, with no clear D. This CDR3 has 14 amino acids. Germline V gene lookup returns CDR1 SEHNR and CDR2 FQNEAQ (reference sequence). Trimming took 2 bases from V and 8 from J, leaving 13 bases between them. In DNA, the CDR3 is TGTGCCAGCAGCTTACAGACGCAGCGTGATGAGCAGTTCTTC. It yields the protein CASSLQTQRDEQFF.

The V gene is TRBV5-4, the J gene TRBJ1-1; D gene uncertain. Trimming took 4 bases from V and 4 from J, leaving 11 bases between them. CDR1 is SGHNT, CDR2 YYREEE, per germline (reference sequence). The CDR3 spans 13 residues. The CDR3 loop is CASSLTRGTEAFF. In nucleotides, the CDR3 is TGTGCCAGCAGCCTGACCCGAGGCACTGAAGCTTTCTTT.

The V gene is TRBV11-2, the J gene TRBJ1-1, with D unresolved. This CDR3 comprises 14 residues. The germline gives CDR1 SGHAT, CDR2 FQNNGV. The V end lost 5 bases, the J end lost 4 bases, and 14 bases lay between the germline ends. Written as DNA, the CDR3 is TGTGCCAGCAGCCCGACCGGGATCGGCACTGAAGCTTTCTTT. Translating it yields CASSPTGIGTEAFF.

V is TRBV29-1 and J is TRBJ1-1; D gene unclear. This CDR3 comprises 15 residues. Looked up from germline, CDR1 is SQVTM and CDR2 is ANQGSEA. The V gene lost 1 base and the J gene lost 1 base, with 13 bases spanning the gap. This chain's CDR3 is CSVEARGLENTEAFF. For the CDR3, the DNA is TGCAGCGTTGAAGCTAGAGGGTTGGAGAACACTGAAGCTTTCTTT.

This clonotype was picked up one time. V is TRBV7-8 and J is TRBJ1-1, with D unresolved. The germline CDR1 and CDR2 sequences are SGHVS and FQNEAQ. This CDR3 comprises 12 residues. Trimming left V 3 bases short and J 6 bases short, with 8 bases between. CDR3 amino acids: CASSFRGSEAFF. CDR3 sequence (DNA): TGTGCCAGCAGCTTCCGAGGGTCTGAAGCTTTCTTT.

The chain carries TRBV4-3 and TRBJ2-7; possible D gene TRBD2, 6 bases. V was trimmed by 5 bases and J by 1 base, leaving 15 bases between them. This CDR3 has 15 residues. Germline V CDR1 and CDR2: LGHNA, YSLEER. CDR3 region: CASSARDGASYEQYF. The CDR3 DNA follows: TGCGCCAGCAGCGCGCGGGACGGTGCTTCCTACGAGCAGTACTTC.

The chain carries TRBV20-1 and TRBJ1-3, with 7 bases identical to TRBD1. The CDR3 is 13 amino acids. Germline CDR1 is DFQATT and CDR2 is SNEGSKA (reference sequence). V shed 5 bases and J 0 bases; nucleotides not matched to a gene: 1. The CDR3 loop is CSAGTVSGNTIYF. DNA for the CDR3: TGCAGTGCTGGGACAGTCTCTGGAAACACCATATATTTT.